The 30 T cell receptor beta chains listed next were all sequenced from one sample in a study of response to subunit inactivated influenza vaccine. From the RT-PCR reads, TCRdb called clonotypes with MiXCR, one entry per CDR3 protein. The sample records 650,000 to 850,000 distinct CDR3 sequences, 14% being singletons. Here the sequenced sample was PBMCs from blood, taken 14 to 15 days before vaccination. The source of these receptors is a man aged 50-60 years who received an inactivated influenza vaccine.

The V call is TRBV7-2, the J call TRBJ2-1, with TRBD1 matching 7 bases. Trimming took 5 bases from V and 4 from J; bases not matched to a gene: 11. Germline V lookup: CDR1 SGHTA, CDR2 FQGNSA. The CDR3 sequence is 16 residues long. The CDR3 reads CASSVRQGARYNEQFF. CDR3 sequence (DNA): TGTGCCAGCAGCGTCCGACAGGGCGCAAGATACAATGAGCAGTTCTTC.

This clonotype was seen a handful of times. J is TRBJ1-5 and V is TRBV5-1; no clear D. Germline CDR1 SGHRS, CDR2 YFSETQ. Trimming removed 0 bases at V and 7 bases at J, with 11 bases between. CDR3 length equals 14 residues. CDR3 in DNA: TGCGCCAGCAGCTTGGCGGGGATCGGGCAGCCCCAGCATTTT. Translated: CASSLAGIGQPQHF. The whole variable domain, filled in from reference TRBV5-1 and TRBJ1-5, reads KAGVTQTPRYLIKTRGQQVTLSCSPISGHRSVSWYQQTPGQGLQFLFEYFSETQRNKGNFPGRFSGRQFSNSRSEMNVSTLELGDSALYLCASSLAGIGQPQHFGDGTRLSIL.

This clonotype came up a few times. The CDR3 bases are TGTGCCAGCAGCTTAGTGGGGGCACGTGAGGAGCAGTACTTC. It specifies CASSLVGAREEQYF. V gene TRBV7-9 combines with J gene TRBJ2-7; D is perhaps TRBD1 (6 bases). The V gene lost 1 base and the J gene lost 7 bases, with 14 bases spanning the gap. The CDR3 sequence is 14 residues long. CDR1 and CDR2 (germline): SEHNR, FQNEAQ (reference sequence). Looking up the rest from reference TRBV7-9 and TRBJ2-7 gives the full variable domain: DTGVSQNPRHKITKRGQNVTFRCDPISEHNRLYWYRQTLGQGPEFLTYFQNEAQLEKSRLLSDRFSAERPKGSFSTLEIQRTEQGDSAMYLCASSLVGAREEQYFGPGTRLTVT.

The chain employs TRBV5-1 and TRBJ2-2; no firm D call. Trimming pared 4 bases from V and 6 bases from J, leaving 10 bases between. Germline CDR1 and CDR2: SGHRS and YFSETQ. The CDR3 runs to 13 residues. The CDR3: CASSPWNAGELFF. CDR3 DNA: TGCGCCAGCAGCCCCTGGAATGCCGGGGAGCTGTTTTTT.

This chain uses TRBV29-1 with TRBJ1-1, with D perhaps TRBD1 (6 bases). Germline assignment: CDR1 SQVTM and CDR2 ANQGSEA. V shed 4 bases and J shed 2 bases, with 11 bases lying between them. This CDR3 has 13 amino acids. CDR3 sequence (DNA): TGCAGCGTTGTCTGGGGGCTCAACACTGAAGCTTTCTTT. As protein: CSVVWGLNTEAFF.

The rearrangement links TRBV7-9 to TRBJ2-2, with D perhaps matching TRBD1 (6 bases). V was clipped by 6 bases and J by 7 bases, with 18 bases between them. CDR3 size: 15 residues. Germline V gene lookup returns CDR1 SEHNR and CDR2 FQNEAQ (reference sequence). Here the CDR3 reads CASSSADRLYGELFF. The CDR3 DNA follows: TGTGCCAGCAGTTCCGCCGACAGGCTATACGGGGAGCTGTTTTTT.

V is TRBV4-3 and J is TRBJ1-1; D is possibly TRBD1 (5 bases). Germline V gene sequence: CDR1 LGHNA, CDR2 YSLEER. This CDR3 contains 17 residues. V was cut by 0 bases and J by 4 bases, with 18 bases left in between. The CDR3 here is CASSQDLRGMVSTEAFF. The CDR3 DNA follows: TGCGCCAGCAGCCAAGATTTAAGGGGTATGGTAAGCACTGAAGCTTTCTTT.

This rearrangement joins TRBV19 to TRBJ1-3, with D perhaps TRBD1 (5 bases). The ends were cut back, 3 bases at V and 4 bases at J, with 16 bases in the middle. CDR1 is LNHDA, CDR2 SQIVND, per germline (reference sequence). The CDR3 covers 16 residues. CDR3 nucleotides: TGTGCCAGTAGTATTGCTTACGGGGCGCCGGGAAACACCATATATTTT. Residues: CASSIAYGAPGNTIYF.

In DNA, the CDR3 is TGTGCCAGCAGTTCTCATGGAGCGGGAGTCGCAGATACGCAGTATTTT. It codes for CASSSHGAGVADTQYF. V usage is TRBV6-5 and J usage is TRBJ2-3, with 8 nucleotides matching TRBD2. V trimming: 4 bases; J trimming: 4 bases; junction bases outside the gene matches: 10. The CDR3 extends over 16 amino acids. The germline CDR1 and CDR2 sequences are MNHEY and SVGAGI.

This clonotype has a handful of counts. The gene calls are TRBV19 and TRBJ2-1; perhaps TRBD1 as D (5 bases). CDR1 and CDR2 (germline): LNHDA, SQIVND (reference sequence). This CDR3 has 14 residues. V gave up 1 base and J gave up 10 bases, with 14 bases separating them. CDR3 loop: CASSIVGRRQEQFF. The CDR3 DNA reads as TGTGCCAGTAGTATAGTAGGGCGCAGACAGGAGCAGTTCTTC. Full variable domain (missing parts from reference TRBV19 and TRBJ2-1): DGGITQSPKYLFRKEGQNVTLSCEQNLNHDAMYWYRQDPGQGLRLIYYSQIVNDFQKGDIAEGYSVSREKKESFPLTVTSAQKNPTAFYLCASSIVGRRQEQFFGPGTRLTVL.

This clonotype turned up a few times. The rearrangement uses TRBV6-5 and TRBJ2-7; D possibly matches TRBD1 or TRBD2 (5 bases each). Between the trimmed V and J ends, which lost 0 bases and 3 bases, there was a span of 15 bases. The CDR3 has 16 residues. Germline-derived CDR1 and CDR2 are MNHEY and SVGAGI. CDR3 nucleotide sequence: TGTGCCAGCAGTTACTCGACGGGACCAAAAATCTACGAGCAGTACTTC. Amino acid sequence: CASSYSTGPKIYEQYF.

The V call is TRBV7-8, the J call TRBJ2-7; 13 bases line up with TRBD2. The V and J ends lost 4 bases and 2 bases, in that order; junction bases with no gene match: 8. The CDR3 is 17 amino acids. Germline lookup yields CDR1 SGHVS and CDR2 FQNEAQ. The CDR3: CASSSGLAGESTYEQYF. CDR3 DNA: TGTGCCAGCAGCTCAGGACTAGCGGGAGAGTCCACCTACGAGCAGTACTTC.

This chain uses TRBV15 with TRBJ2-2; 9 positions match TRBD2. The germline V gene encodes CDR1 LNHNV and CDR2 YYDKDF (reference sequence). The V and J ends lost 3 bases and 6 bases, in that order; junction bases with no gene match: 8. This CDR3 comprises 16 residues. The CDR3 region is CATSSPAGGLAGELFF. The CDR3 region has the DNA TGTGCCACCAGCAGCCCAGCGGGGGGCCTAGCCGGGGAGCTGTTTTTT.

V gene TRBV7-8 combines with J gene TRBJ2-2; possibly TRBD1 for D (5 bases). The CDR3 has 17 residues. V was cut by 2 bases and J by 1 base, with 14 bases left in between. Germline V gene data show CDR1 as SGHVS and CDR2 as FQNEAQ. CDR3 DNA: TGTGCCAGCAGCTTAAGGACACCCTGGAAGAACACCGGGGAGCTGTTTTTT. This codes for CASSLRTPWKNTGELFF. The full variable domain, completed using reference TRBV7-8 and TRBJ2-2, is GAGVSQSPRYKVAKRGQDVALRCDPISGHVSLFWYQQALGQGPEFLTYFQNEAQLDKSGLPSDRFFAERPEGSVSTLKIQRTQQEDSAVYLCASSLRTPWKNTGELFFGEGSRLTVL.

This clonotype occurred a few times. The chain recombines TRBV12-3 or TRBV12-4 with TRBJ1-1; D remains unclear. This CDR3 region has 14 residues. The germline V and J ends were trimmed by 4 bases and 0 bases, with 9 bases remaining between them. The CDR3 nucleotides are TGTGCCAGCAGTTCGACACAGATGAACACTGAAGCTTTCTTT. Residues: CASSSTQMNTEAFF.

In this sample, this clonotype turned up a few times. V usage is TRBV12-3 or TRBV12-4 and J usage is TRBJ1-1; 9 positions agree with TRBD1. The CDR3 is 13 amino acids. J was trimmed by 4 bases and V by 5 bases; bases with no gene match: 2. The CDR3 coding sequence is TGTGCCAGCAGTATGACAGGGGGCACTGAAGCTTTCTTT. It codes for CASSMTGGTEAFF.

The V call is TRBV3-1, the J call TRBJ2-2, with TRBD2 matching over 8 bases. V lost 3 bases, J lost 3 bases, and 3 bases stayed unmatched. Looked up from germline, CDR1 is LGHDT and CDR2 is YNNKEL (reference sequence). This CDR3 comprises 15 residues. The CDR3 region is CASSHRGGHTGELFF. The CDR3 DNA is TGTGCCAGCAGCCATCGGGGGGGCCACACCGGGGAGCTGTTTTTT.

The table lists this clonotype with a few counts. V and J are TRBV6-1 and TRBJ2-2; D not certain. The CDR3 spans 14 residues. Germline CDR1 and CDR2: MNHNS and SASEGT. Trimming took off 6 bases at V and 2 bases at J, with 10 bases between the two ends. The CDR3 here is CASRAADNTGELFF. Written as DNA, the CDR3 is TGTGCCAGCAGGGCCGCAGATAACACCGGGGAGCTGTTTTTT.

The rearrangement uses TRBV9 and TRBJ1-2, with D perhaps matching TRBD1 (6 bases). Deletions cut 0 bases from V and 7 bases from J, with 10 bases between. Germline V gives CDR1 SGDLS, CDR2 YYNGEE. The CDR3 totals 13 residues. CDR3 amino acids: CASSVEQGFGYTF. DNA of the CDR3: TGTGCCAGCAGCGTAGAACAGGGCTTTGGCTACACCTTC.

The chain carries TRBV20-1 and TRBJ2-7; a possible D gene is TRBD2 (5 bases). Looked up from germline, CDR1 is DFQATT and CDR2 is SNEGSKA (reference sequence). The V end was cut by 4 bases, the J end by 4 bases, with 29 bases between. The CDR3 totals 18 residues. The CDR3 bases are TGCAGTGCTACCCCTCCCAGAGGGCGACAAGCAGGATTTTACGAGCAGTACTTC. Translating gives CSATPPRGRQAGFYEQYF.

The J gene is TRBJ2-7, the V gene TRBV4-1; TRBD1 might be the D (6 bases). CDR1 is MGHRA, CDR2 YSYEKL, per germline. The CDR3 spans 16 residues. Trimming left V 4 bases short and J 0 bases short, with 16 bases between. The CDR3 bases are TGCGCCAGCAGCCCCCAAGGGACATCTGCCTCCTACGAGCAGTACTTC. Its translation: CASSPQGTSASYEQYF.

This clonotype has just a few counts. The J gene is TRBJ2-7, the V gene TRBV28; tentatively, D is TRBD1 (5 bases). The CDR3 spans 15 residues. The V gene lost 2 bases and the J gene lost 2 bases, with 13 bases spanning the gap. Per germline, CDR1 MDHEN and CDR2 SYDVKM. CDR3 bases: TGTGCCAGCAGTTTAAGCTCGCAGGGCACCTACGAGCAGTACTTC. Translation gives CASSLSSQGTYEQYF.

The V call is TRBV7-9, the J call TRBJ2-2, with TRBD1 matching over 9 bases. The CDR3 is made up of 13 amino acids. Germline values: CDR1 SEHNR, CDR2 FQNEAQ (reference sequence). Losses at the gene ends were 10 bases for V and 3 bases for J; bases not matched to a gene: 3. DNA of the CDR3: TGTGCCACCCGGGACAGGGACACCGGGGAGCTGTTTTTT. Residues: CATRDRDTGELFF.

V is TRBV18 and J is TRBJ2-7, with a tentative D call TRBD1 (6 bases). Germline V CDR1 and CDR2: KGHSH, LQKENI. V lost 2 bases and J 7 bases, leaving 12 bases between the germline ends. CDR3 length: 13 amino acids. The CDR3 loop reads CASSPSRGTEQYF. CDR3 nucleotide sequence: TGTGCCAGCTCACCAAGCAGGGGTACGGAGCAGTACTTC.

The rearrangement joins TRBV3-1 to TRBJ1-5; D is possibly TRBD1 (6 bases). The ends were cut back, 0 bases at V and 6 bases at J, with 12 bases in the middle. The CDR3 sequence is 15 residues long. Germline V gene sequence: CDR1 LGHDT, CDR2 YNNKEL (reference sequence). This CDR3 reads CASSQEGARGQPQHF. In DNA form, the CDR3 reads TGTGCCAGCAGCCAAGAGGGGGCGCGCGGTCAGCCCCAGCATTTT.

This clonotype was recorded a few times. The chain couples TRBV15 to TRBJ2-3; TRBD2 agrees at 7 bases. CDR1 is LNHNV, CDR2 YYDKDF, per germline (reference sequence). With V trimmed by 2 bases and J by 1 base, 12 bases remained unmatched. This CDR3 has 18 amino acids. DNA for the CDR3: TGTGCCACCAGCAGAATCCCTACACTAGCGATGGGCACAGATACGCAGTATTTT. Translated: CATSRIPTLAMGTDTQYF.

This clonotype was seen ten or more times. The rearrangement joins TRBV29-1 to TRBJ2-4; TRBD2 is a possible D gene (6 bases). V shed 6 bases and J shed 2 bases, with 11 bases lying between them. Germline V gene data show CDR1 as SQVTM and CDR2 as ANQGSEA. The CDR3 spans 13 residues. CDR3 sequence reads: CSVGGGSKNIQYF. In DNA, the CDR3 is TGCAGCGTGGGGGGTGGGTCCAAAAACATTCAGTACTTC.

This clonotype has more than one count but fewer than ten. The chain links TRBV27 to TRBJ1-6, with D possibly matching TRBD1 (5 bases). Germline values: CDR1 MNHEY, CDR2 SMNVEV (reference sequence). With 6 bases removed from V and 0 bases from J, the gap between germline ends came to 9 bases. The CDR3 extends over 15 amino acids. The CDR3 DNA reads TGTGCCAGCAGACGCCAGGGCTCCTATAATTCACCCCTCCACTTT. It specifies CASRRQGSYNSPLHF.

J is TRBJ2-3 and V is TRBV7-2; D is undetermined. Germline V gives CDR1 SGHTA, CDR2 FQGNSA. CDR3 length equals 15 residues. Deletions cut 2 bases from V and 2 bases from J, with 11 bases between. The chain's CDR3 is CASSLKRKPTDTQYF. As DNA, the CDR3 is TGTGCCAGCAGCTTAAAGCGAAAGCCCACAGATACGCAGTATTTT.

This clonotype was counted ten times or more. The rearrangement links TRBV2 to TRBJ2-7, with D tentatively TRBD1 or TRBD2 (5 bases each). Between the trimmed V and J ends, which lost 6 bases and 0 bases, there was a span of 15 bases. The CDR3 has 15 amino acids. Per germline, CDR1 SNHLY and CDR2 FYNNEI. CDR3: CASSFGTGSSYEQYF. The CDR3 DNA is TGTGCCAGCAGCTTCGGGACGGGGAGCTCCTACGAGCAGTACTTC.